These 11 T cell receptor beta chains were sequenced from one sample in a study of CD8 T cells in ankylosing spondylitis. TCRdb re-analysed the 5' RACE reads in MiXCR, keeping a single row per CDR3 protein. The table has around 300,000 distinct CDR3 sequences, around a tenth seen once; the top ten hold about 10%. The material sequenced was blood, either unsorted or a sorted T cell fraction (not recorded which). These receptors were obtained from a female donor with ankylosing spondylitis or in good health (not recorded which).

This clonotype was picked up many times. The V gene is TRBV5-4, the J gene TRBJ1-3, with D possibly matching TRBD1 (6 bases). V gave up 4 bases and J gave up 2 bases, with 7 bases separating them. Germline V lookup: CDR1 SGHNT, CDR2 YYREEE (reference sequence). The CDR3 has 13 residues. The CDR3 DNA reads as TGTGCCAGCAGCCGGACAGCTGGAAACACCATATATTTT. It yields the protein CASSRTAGNTIYF.

This clonotype was observed many times. J is TRBJ2-2 and V is TRBV7-2, with 7 bases matching TRBD1. Germline CDR1 SGHTA, CDR2 FQGNSA. Losses at the gene ends were 1 base for V and 1 base for J; bases not matched to a gene: 0. This CDR3 is built from 15 residues. The chain's CDR3 is CASSLDRGNTGELFF. As DNA, the CDR3 is TGTGCCAGCAGCTTAGACAGGGGGAACACCGGGGAGCTGTTTTTT. The full variable domain, rest sourced from reference TRBV7-2 and TRBJ2-2, is GAGVSQSPSNKVTEKGKDVELRCDPISGHTALYWYRQSLGQGLEFLIYFQGNSAPDKSGLPSDRFSAERTGGSVSTLTIQRTQQEDSAVYLCASSLDRGNTGELFFGEGSRLTVL.

In this sample, this clonotype turned up many times. V and J are TRBV5-1 and TRBJ2-7; perhaps TRBD2 as D (5 bases). CDR1 and CDR2 from the germline V gene are SGHRS and YFSETQ. V was pared by 0 bases and J by 0 bases, with 7 bases between. The CDR3 covers 14 residues. In DNA form, the CDR3 reads TGCGCCAGCAGCTTGGCCGGGATCTCCTACGAGCAGTACTTC. It specifies CASSLAGISYEQYF.

The J gene is TRBJ2-1, the V gene TRBV10-3; no clear D. Germline V gene lookup returns CDR1 ENHRY and CDR2 SYGVKD. The ends were cut back, 6 bases at V and 10 bases at J, with 13 bases in the middle. This CDR3 has 12 amino acids. CDR3 in amino acids: CAISPNPGEQFF. CDR3 sequence (DNA): TGTGCCATCAGCCCGAACCCGGGCGAGCAGTTCTTC.

This clonotype was detected only a few times. The chain carries TRBV9 and TRBJ2-7; D is uncertain. The CDR3 sequence is 14 residues long. Per the germline V gene, CDR1 is SGDLS and CDR2 is YYNGEE. Trimming pared 0 bases from V and 1 base from J, leaving 8 bases between. CDR3 protein: CASSVGGLSYEQYF. CDR3 bases: TGTGCCAGCAGCGTAGGTGGGTTATCCTACGAGCAGTACTTC. Full variable domain (outside the CDR3, taken from reference TRBV9 and TRBJ2-7): DSGVTQTPKHLITATGQRVTLRCSPRSGDLSVYWYQQSLDQGLQFLIQYYNGEERAKGNILERFSAQQFPDLHSELNLSSLELGDSALYFCASSVGGLSYEQYFGPGTRLTVT.

The table lists this clonotype with a few counts. The rearrangement uses TRBV28 and TRBJ2-1; TRBD1 agrees at 7 bases. J lost 0 bases, V lost 3 bases, and 5 bases had no gene match. CDR1 and CDR2 (germline): MDHEN, SYDVKM. The CDR3 is made up of 16 amino acids. This CDR3 reads CASSFRGGSSYNEQFF. The DNA for the CDR3 is TGTGCCAGCAGTTTCAGAGGGGGCTCCTCCTACAATGAGCAGTTCTTC.

The chain uses TRBV18 and TRBJ2-7; TRBD1 aligns across 8 bases. Looked up from germline, CDR1 is KGHSH and CDR2 is LQKENI. This CDR3 spans 15 amino acids. The V and J ends lost 5 bases and 3 bases, in that order; junction bases with no gene match: 9. DNA of the CDR3: TGTGCCAGCTCAACCGGGACAGGTCTCGACTACGAGCAGTACTTC. Protein sequence: CASSTGTGLDYEQYF.

V and J are TRBV12-3 or TRBV12-4 and TRBJ2-5; D might be TRBD2 (5 bases). The CDR3 has 19 residues. V was shortened by 3 bases and J by 3 bases, with 26 bases between the two germline ends. CDR3 protein: CASSFRFSRAEEPKETQYF. The CDR3 DNA reads as TGTGCCAGCAGTTTTCGGTTCTCGCGGGCGGAAGAACCTAAAGAGACCCAGTACTTC.

In its sample, this clonotype was seen many times. This rearrangement joins TRBV20-1 to TRBJ2-7; D may match TRBD1 or TRBD2 (6 bases each). Germline loops: CDR1 DFQATT, CDR2 SNEGSKA (reference sequence). The CDR3 runs 18 residues. The V gene lost 3 bases and the J gene lost 2 bases, with 26 bases spanning the gap. CDR3 residues: CSAREGHRKTRPPYEQYF. The CDR3 DNA is TGCAGTGCTAGGGAGGGACATCGTAAGACTAGGCCTCCCTACGAGCAGTACTTC.

J is TRBJ1-5 and V is TRBV6-2 or TRBV6-3, with 7 bases aligning to TRBD1. The germline V gene has CDR1 MNHEY and CDR2 SVGEGT. V shed 5 bases, J shed 5 bases, and the junction held 9 bases outside the gene matches. The CDR3 has 15 amino acids. CDR3 sequence: CASSEVTGRDQPQHF. The CDR3 DNA is TGTGCCAGCAGTGAAGTGACAGGGAGGGATCAGCCCCAGCATTTT.

This clonotype has a count of ten or more. The rearrangement uses TRBV20-1 and TRBJ1-2; D gene unclear. Germline CDR1 reads DFQATT; CDR2 reads SNEGSKA (reference sequence). The V and J ends lost 6 bases and 4 bases respectively, with 12 bases between them. CDR3 length: 12 amino acids. CDR3 in DNA: TGCAGTGCGAGCCCGGACCCCTATGGCTACACCTTC. Protein sequence: CSASPDPYGYTF.